This is a list of T cell receptor beta chains from one sample in a study of cytomegalovirus exposure and HLA in healthy donors. Clones were read by immunoSEQ multiplex PCR, and TCRdb kept only the in-frame ones, dropping some. The data show some 130,000 clones, with about 74% seen just once and approximately 2% held by the top ten. Material for sequencing was PBMCs. These receptor sequences come from a man aged 25 to 45 in good health and CMV-seronegative. The CDR3 runs from the conserved cysteine through the conserved F or W. D genes are given only for firm matches. A clone size is listed for some rows: how often the clone was seen (once, few, many), or a class if it is expanded.

size: .; J: TRBJ2-7; V: TRBV11-2; D: TRBD1; CDR3: CASSLDPTGGNEQYF; DNA: TGTGCCAGCAGCTTAGACCCGACAGGGGGAAACGAGCAGTACTTC
size: .; J: TRBJ1-1; V: TRBV19; D: TRBD1; CDR3: CASSPGQGGTEAFF; DNA: TGTGCCAGTAGCCCGGGACAGGGTGGAACTGAAGCTTTCTTT
size: .; J: TRBJ2-1; V: TRBV14; D: TRBD2; CDR3: CASSRQSSGYYNEQFF; DNA: TGTGCCAGCAGCCGTCAATCTAGCGGGTACTACAATGAGCAGTTCTTC
size: .; J: TRBJ1-5; V: TRBV6-5; D: TRBD1; CDR3: CASSTVQGGNQPQHF; DNA: TGTGCCAGCAGCACCGTACAGGGGGGCAATCAGCCCCAGCATTTT
size: .; J: TRBJ2-7; V: TRBV6-5; D: .; CDR3: CASGEQGYSEEYF; DNA: TGTGCCAGCGGAGAGCAGGGATATAGTGAGGAGTACTTC
size: .; J: TRBJ2-7; V: TRBV15; D: TRBD1; CDR3: CATSIPGQGPHEQYF; DNA: TGTGCCACCAGCATCCCGGGACAGGGTCCCCACGAGCAGTACTTC
size: .; J: TRBJ1-2; V: TRBV14; D: TRBD1; CDR3: CASRRTGDPGVIGYTF; DNA: TGTGCCAGCAGAAGGACAGGGGATCCGGGGGTAATCGGCTACACCTTC
size: .; J: TRBJ2-1; V: TRBV30; D: TRBD2; CDR3: CAWSGVSSGRNNEQFF; DNA: TGTGCCTGGAGTGGAGTGAGTAGCGGGAGAAACAATGAGCAGTTCTTC
size: .; J: TRBJ1-2; V: TRBV2; D: .; CDR3: CASSEERDPFTF; DNA: TGTGCCAGCAGTGAAGAGCGGGACCCTTTCACCTTC
size: .; J: TRBJ2-3; V: TRBV28; D: .; CDR3: CASSFSDTQYF; DNA: TGTGCCAGCAGTTTTTCGGATACGCAGTATTTT
size: .; J: TRBJ1-2; V: TRBV27; D: .; CDR3: CASRSARTADYGYTF; DNA: TGTGCCAGCAGATCTGCCCGGACAGCGGACTATGGCTACACCTTC
size: .; J: TRBJ1-5; V: TRBV2; D: .; CDR3: CASGQYSNQPQHF; DNA: TGTGCCAGCGGACAGTATAGCAATCAGCCCCAGCATTTT
size: .; J: TRBJ2-7; V: TRBV6-6; D: TRBD1; CDR3: CASSWAGTEYEQYF; DNA: TGTGCCAGCAGTTGGGCCGGGACAGAGTACGAGCAGTACTTC
size: .; J: TRBJ2-1; V: TRBV6-1; D: TRBD2; CDR3: CASSAGLAGDQFF; DNA: TGTGCCAGCAGTGCCGGACTAGCGGGAGACCAGTTCTTC
size: .; J: TRBJ1-1; V: TRBV11-2; D: TRBD1; CDR3: CASSPAGTGSVRTEAFF; DNA: TGTGCCAGCAGCCCAGCCGGGACAGGGTCGGTTAGGACTGAAGCTTTCTTT
size: .; J: TRBJ2-7; V: TRBV18; D: .; CDR3: CASSPGSQGVYEQYF; DNA: TGTGCCAGCTCACCAGGATCCCAGGGTGTTTACGAGCAGTACTTC
size: few; J: TRBJ2-5; V: TRBV27; D: .; CDR3: CASSRTGETQYF; DNA: TGTGCCAGCAGCCGTACAGGGGAGACCCAGTACTTC
size: .; J: TRBJ2-5; V: TRBV10-3; D: .; CDR3: CAISGADQETQYF; DNA: TGTGCCATCAGTGGAGCGGACCAAGAGACCCAGTACTTC
size: .; J: TRBJ2-7; V: TRBV30; D: TRBD2; CDR3: CAWSGSAGLSYEQYF; DNA: TGTGCCTGGAGTGGGTCAGCGGGGCTCTCCTACGAGCAGTACTTC
size: .; J: TRBJ2-2; V: TRBV5-1; D: TRBD1; CDR3: CASSPGQANTGELFF; DNA: TGCGCCAGCAGCCCTGGACAGGCGAACACCGGGGAGCTGTTTTTT
size: .; J: TRBJ1-4; V: TRBV7-8; D: .; CDR3: CASSLGGRRDNEKLFF; DNA: TGTGCCAGCAGCTTAGGGGGGAGGAGAGATAATGAAAAACTGTTTTTT
size: once; J: TRBJ1-1; V: TRBV19; D: .; CDR3: CASSSQSNTEAFF; DNA: TGTGCCAGTAGTTCTCAGTCGAACACTGAAGCTTTCTTT
size: .; J: TRBJ2-7; V: TRBV19; D: .; CDR3: CASSIAAGTYEQYF; DNA: TGTGCCAGTAGTATAGCGGCGGGTACGTACGAGCAGTACTTC